This TCR beta chain was sequenced in a study of OX40 agonist ivuxolimab in advanced cancers. Germline V gene lookup returns CDR1 SGHDT and CDR2 YYEEEE. Trimming removed 0 bases at V and 8 bases at J, with 9 bases between. The length of the CDR3 is 14 residues. Generated by immunoSEQ multiplex PCR, the TCRdb table keeps only in-frame clones and is missing some. Among about 72,000 clones, roughly 89% were seen once, and the ten largest hold over 10%. The chain links TRBV5-6 to TRBJ1-6; the D is unclear. The sequencing used CD4+ or CD8+ T cells sorted from blood, collected in a trial of the OX40 agonist ivuxolimab. This receptor was taken from an adult with an advanced solid tumor such as melanoma, head and neck, liver or kidney cancer. As DNA, the CDR3 is TGTGCCAGCAGCTTGGTCGCCGGGGATTCACCCCTCCACTTT. It encodes CASSLVAGDSPLHF.